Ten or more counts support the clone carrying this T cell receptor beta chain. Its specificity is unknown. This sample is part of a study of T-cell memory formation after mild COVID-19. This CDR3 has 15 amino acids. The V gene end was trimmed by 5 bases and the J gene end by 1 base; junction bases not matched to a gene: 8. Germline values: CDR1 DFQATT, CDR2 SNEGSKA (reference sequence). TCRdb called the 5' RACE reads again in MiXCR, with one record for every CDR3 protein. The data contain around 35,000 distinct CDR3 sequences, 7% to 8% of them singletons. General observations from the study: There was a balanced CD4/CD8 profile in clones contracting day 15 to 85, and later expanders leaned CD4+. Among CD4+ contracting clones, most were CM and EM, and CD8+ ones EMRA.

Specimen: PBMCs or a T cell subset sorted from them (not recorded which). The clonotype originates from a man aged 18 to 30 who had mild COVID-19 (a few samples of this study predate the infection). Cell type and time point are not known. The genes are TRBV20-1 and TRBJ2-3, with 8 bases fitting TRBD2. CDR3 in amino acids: CSAPPGGGGTDTQYF. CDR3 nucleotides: TGCAGTGCTCCCCCCGGGGGGGGCGGCACAGATACGCAGTATTTT.